Below, one T cell receptor beta chain is given with its context. Its specificity is unknown. The sample belongs to a study of cytomegalovirus exposure and HLA in healthy donors. Primers: 60 Vbeta forward and 13 Jbeta reverse. Sequencing used immunoSEQ multiplex PCR; TCRdb keeps in-frame clones, though not all of them. The sample has around 120,000 clones, 70% to 85% seen once; the top ten hold 4.5% to 5%. Unmatched junction bases numbered 5, after V lost 6 bases and J lost 0 bases. Per germline, CDR1 SQVTM and CDR2 ANQGSEA. The CDR3 loop spans 14 amino acids. Broader study findings: Specific recognition of CMV antigens was confirmed in vitro for a few chains (all CMV-associated).

The rearrangement joins TRBV29-1 to TRBJ2-3; 8 bases are shared with TRBD2. Specimen: PBMCs. This receptor was obtained from a man aged 45-65 years in good health and CMV-seropositive. The DNA for the CDR3 is TGCAGCGTAAAGAGCGGGGGCAGCACAGATACGCAGTATTTT. Translated: CSVKSGGSTDTQYF.